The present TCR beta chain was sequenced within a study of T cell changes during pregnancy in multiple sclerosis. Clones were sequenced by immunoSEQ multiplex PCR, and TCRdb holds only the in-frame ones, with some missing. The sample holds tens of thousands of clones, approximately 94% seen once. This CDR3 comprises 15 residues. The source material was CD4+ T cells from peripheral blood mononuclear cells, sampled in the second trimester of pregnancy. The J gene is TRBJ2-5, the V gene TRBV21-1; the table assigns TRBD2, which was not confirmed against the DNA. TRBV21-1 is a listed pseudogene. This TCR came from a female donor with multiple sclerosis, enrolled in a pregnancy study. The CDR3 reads CASSKGDSRMETQYF. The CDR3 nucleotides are TGTGCCAGCAGCAAAGGCGATAGTAGAATGGAGACCCAGTACTTC.